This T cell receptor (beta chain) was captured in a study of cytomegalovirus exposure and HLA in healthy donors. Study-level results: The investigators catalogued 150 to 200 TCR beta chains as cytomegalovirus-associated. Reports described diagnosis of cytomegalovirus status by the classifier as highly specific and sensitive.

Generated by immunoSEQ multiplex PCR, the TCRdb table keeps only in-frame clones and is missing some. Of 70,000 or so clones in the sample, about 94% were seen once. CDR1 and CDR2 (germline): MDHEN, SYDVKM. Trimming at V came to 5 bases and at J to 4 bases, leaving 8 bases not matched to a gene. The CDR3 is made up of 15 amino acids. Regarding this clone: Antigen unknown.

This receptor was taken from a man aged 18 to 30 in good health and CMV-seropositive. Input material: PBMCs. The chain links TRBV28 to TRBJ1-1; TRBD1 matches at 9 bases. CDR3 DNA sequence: TGTGCCAGCAGTCACTCGGGACAGGGAGTCACTGAAGCTTTCTTT. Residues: CASSHSGQGVTEAFF.